This TCR beta chain came from a study of T cell changes during pregnancy in multiple sclerosis. The CDR3 has 14 residues. The germline V gene has CDR1 SGDLS and CDR2 YYNGEE. The junction had 5 bases not matched to a gene; V was cut back by 7 bases and J by 1 base. The table came from immunoSEQ multiplex PCR; TCRdb's copy has only in-frame clones and leaves some out. Of 50,000 or so clones in the sample, about 89% were seen once. This TCR was sampled from a female donor with multiple sclerosis, enrolled in a pregnancy study. Material: CD8+ T cells from peripheral blood mononuclear cells, obtained after pregnancy. This chain connects TRBV9 to TRBJ1-1, with 9 bases matching TRBD1. This CDR3 reads CASSLTGGNTEAFF. CDR3 in DNA: TGTGCCAGCTCGTTGACAGGGGGGAACACTGAAGCTTTCTTT.